This TCR beta chain derives from a study of blood T cells in healthy people across ages. Note on this clonotype: Its antigen is still unknown. At one boundary the junction diverges from the germline segment, which might be a read error.

Combining a sample-barcoded 5' primer with a J-beta primer mix, a second PCR ran for about 7 to 12 cycles. Each cDNA molecule received a tag from a template-switch adaptor that had 12 random nucleotides. A single record per CDR3 protein comes from TCRdb applying MiXCR to the 5' RACE reads. The sample has 800,000 to 1,000,000 distinct CDR3 sequences, about 48% seen once. This CDR3 is built from 16 residues. CDR1 is SSHAT and CDR2 is FNYEAQ in the germline V gene (reference sequence). Notes on the study in general: Per million T cells, TCR beta diversity dropped about linearly as age rose. No conclusive comparison of naive versus antigen-experienced cells was possible with unsorted PBMCs. The study found TCR beta diversity correlated strongly with naive T cell percentage.

The clonotype originates from a man aged 30 to 39 in good health. The J gene is TRBJ2-1, the V gene TRBV7-7; D is perhaps TRBD1 (6 bases). Sequenced material: blood. The DNA for the CDR3 is TGTGCTAGCAGCCCCCGGTGGACGGACAGCAGAAATGAGCAGTTCTTC. Translated: CASSPRWTDSRNEQFF.